This is a list of T cell receptor beta chains from one sample in a study of blood T cell repertoires in COVID-19. Some clones are missing from TCRdb's copy, which holds only in-frame ones; the method was immunoSEQ multiplex PCR. This sample has around 200,000 clones; more than 75% occur once, and the top ten carry roughly 6.4%. Sequenced input: peripheral blood. Receptors originate from a man between 60 and 70 years old who had recovered from COVID-19. CDR3s include the opening cysteine and the closing phenylalanine or tryptophan. The D gene is left open where the match is weak. Rows give clone size only sometimes, using once, few, many, or a class for an expanded clone.

cdr3_aa cdr3_nt clone_size j_call d_call v_call
CASSTRTGGGDEQFF TGTGCCAGCAGTACCCGGACAGGGGGCGGTGATGAGCAGTTCTTC once TRBJ2-1 TRBD1 TRBV27
CASSVGGARGNTIYF TGTGCCAGCAGCGTAGGGGGCGCAAGGGGAAACACCATATATTTT . TRBJ1-3 . TRBV9
CASSLGGGIPYEQYF TGTGCCAGCAGTTTAGGTGGAGGGATTCCCTACGAGCAGTACTTC . TRBJ2-7 . TRBV28
CASSLRGGLSPAKNIQYF TGTGCCAGCAGCCTACGGGGGGGCCTTTCTCCGGCCAAAAACATTCAGTACTTC . TRBJ2-4 TRBD2 TRBV3-1/TRBV3-2
CASRRDSSGANVLTF TGTGCCAGTAGGAGGGATAGCTCTGGGGCCAACGTCCTGACTTTC . TRBJ2-6 . TRBV19
CASSIAGEGTDTQYF TGTGCCAGCTCGATAGCGGGAGAAGGAACAGATACGCAGTATTTT . TRBJ2-3 TRBD2 TRBV28
CASSLPTAGGYEQYF TGTGCCAGTAGTCTCCCTACCGCGGGGGGCTACGAGCAGTACTTC . TRBJ2-7 TRBD2 TRBV19
CASSNDREGRYGYTF TGTGCCAGTAGTAACGACAGGGAAGGGCGGTATGGCTACACCTTC once TRBJ1-2 TRBD1 TRBV19
CASSMGTFGTEAFF TGTGCCAGCAGCATGGGGACATTCGGCACTGAAGCTTTCTTT . TRBJ1-1 . TRBV7-3
CTSSQREVARGNNEQFF . once TRBJ2-1 . TRBV1
CASSRGRGGPFF TGTGCCAGCAGTAGGGGGCGGGGGGGCCCCTTCTTC . TRBJ2-1 TRBD2 TRBV6-5
CASSGTSGADEQFF TGTGCCAGCAGCGGGACTAGCGGGGCGGATGAGCAGTTCTTC . TRBJ2-1 TRBD2 TRBV6-4
CASSIDRTGVKPQHF TGTGCCAGTAGTATAGATCGGACAGGAGTAAAGCCCCAGCATTTT . TRBJ1-5 TRBD1 TRBV19
CASSLNPGQPEAFF TGTGCCAGCAGCTTAAATCCGGGACAGCCTGAAGCTTTCTTT . TRBJ1-1 TRBD1 TRBV5-4
CASSPPGQGWAEAFF TGTGCCAGCTCACCCCCCGGACAGGGTTGGGCTGAAGCTTTCTTT . TRBJ1-1 TRBD1 TRBV18
CASNLLSSYNEQFF TGTGCCAGCAATCTCCTTAGCTCCTACAATGAGCAGTTCTTC . TRBJ2-1 . TRBV2
CASRTPGQGTYEQYF TGCGCCAGCAGAACGCCGGGACAGGGAACCTACGAGCAGTACTTC . TRBJ2-7 TRBD1 TRBV5-1
CASRTTGGPDGYTF TGTGCCAGCAGGACAACAGGGGGGCCTGATGGCTACACCTTC . TRBJ1-2 TRBD1 TRBV27
CASSDRVRTNEKLFF TGTGCCAGTAGTGACAGGGTTCGGACTAATGAAAAACTGTTTTTT . TRBJ1-4 TRBD1 TRBV19
CASSRQGDEQYF TGTGCCAGCAGTCGGCAGGGTGACGAGCAGTACTTC . TRBJ2-7 . TRBV5-6
CASSIDLRETQYF TGTGCCAGTAGTATAGATCTTAGAGAGACCCAGTACTTC . TRBJ2-5 . TRBV19
CAWTFVFYTQYF TGTGCCTGGACTTTTGTTTTTTATACGCAGTATTTT . TRBJ2-3 . TRBV30
CASSLNPGGANEQFF TGTGCCAGCAGCTTAAACCCCGGGGGGGCTAATGAGCAGTTCTTC . TRBJ2-1 TRBD2 TRBV7-3
CASTLTGTGVSQHF TGTGCCAGCACCTTAACCGGGACAGGAGTGTCCCAGCATTTT . TRBJ1-5 TRBD1 TRBV28
CAIAPGTGVENEQFF TGTGCCATCGCACCCGGGACAGGGGTTGAAAATGAGCAGTTCTTC . TRBJ2-1 TRBD1 TRBV28
CASSLGRLAGASETQYF TGTGCCAGCAGCTTAGGCCGACTAGCGGGAGCATCAGAGACCCAGTACTTC . TRBJ2-5 TRBD2 TRBV11-3